The 17 T cell receptor beta chains reported below all come from one sample, sequenced in a study of T cell responses to AZD1222 COVID-19 vaccine. Profiling relied on immunoSEQ multiplex PCR, and the TCRdb table lists in-frame clones only, not all of them. The sample lists under 140,000 clones; 88% were seen once. The sequencing used peripheral blood, collected on day 0 of AZD1222 vaccination. Receptor source: an adult in good health.

This chain links TRBV27 with TRBJ1-5; perhaps TRBD1 as D (6 bases). Trimming shortened V by 6 bases and J by 0 bases, and 12 bases separated the two germline ends. The germline V gene encodes CDR1 MNHEY and CDR2 SMNVEV (reference sequence). The CDR3 contains 15 residues. This CDR3 is CASRAGQTSNQPQHF. DNA of the CDR3: TGTGCCAGCAGGGCCGGACAGACTAGCAATCAGCCCCAGCATTTT.

V and J are TRBV29-1 and TRBJ2-5; TRBD1 matches at 9 bases. The CDR3 is 13 residues long. From germline, CDR1 is SQVTM and CDR2 ANQGSEA. Germline trimming cut 4 bases from V and 1 base from J; bases unmatched to any gene: 1. The CDR3 reads CSVAQGAQETQYF. The DNA for the CDR3 is TGCAGCGTTGCACAGGGGGCCCAAGAGACCCAGTACTTC.

The genes are TRBV20-1 and TRBJ2-1; D uncertain. Germline lookup yields CDR1 DFQATT and CDR2 SNEGSKA (reference sequence). V lost 3 bases and J lost 9, with 15 bases in between. This CDR3 region has 13 residues. The CDR3 region has the DNA TGCAGTGCTAGTTTCATCGCACCGGGTGAGCAGTTCTTC. It yields the protein CSASFIAPGEQFF.

This rearrangement joins TRBV21-1 to TRBJ1-1; the DNA was not compared with TRBD1, the D call given in the table. TRBV21-1 is an annotated pseudogene. The length of the CDR3 is 11 residues. The CDR3 DNA reads TGTGCCAGCAGCAAATGGGCTGGGTCTTTCTTT. Protein: CASSKWAGSFF.

The chain links TRBV19 to TRBJ2-3; D remains ambiguous. The CDR3 consists of 13 residues. Deletions cut 5 bases from V and 7 bases from J, with 13 bases between. CDR1 and CDR2 from the germline V gene are LNHDA and SQIVND (reference sequence). This CDR3 is CASSPPESYTQYF. As DNA, the CDR3 is TGTGCCAGTAGTCCCCCGGAGTCCTATACGCAGTATTTT.

The chain combines TRBV4-1 with TRBJ1-5; D is unresolved. Trimming took off 4 bases at V and 6 bases at J, with 13 bases between the two ends. Germline CDR1 and CDR2: MGHRA and YSYEKL. The CDR3 length is 14 residues. CDR3 nucleotides: TGCGCCAGCAGCCCCAATTGGCAGGTTCAGCCCCAGCATTTT. It codes for CASSPNWQVQPQHF.

This chain uses TRBV27 with TRBJ1-5; a weak D match, TRBD1 (6 bases). The CDR3 is 15 residues long. From germline, CDR1 is MNHEY and CDR2 SMNVEV (reference sequence). V lost 1 base and J lost 2, with 9 bases in between. CDR3 in amino acids: CASSLFSGGNQPQHF. Here the CDR3 DNA reads TGTGCCAGCAGTTTATTTTCAGGGGGCAATCAGCCCCAGCATTTT.

The chain uses TRBV5-5 and TRBJ1-1; D unclear. The CDR3 length is 14 residues. Germline-derived CDR1 and CDR2 are SGHKS and YYEKEE (reference sequence). Deletions cut 0 bases from V and 0 bases from J, with 6 bases between. The CDR3 loop reads CASSLGQMNTEAFF. The CDR3 bases are TGTGCCAGCAGCTTGGGCCAGATGAACACTGAAGCTTTCTTT.

This sequence joins TRBV5-1 and TRBJ1-1; D is possibly TRBD1 (5 bases). The CDR3 extends over 20 amino acids. CDR1 and CDR2 from the germline V gene are SGHRS and YFSETQ. Trimming left V 2 bases short and J 0 bases short, with 26 bases between. The CDR3 is CASSFRQPFNLELMNTEAFF. The DNA of the CDR3 is TGCGCCAGCAGCTTTAGACAGCCTTTCAACTTAGAACTCATGAACACTGAAGCTTTCTTT.

The rearrangement links TRBV7-9 to TRBJ2-1; a weak D match, TRBD1 (5 bases). CDR3 size: 15 residues. Germline V gene sequence: CDR1 SEHNR, CDR2 FQNEAQ (reference sequence). Deletions cut 3 bases from V and 7 bases from J, with 16 bases between. CDR3 DNA: TGTGCCAGCAGCTTTGTTCGGGCGCCAGGGAATGAGCAGTTCTTC. This translates into CASSFVRAPGNEQFF.

This chain connects TRBV3-1 (or the pseudogene TRBV3-2) to TRBJ1-6; tentative D call: TRBD1 (5 bases). The CDR3 consists of 13 residues. Trimming left V 5 bases short and J 10 bases short, with 12 bases between. Germline assignment: CDR1 LGHDT and CDR2 YNNKEL (reference sequence). CDR3 coding DNA: TGTGCCAGCAGCACGCGACAGAACTCACCCCTCCACTTT. It codes for CASSTRQNSPLHF.

V usage is TRBV27 and J usage is TRBJ1-1; tentative D call: TRBD1 (5 bases). Trimming pared 6 bases from V and 2 bases from J, leaving 13 bases between. The germline CDR1 and CDR2 sequences are MNHEY and SMNVEV (reference sequence). This CDR3 contains 14 residues. CDR3: CASSRWGPNTEAFF. In DNA form, the CDR3 reads TGTGCCAGCAGCCGGTGGGGACCTAACACTGAAGCTTTCTTT.

In its sample, this clone is medium-sized. Other nucleotide sequences from this sample produce the same CDR3. This chain's CDR3 is CSVGGQGMNTEAFF. DNA for the CDR3: TGCAGCGTTGGGGGACAGGGGATGAACACTGAAGCTTTCTTT. This rearrangement joins TRBV29-1 to TRBJ1-1, with 10 bases fitting TRBD1. V shed 4 bases and J 0 bases; nucleotides not matched to a gene: 2. The CDR3 totals 14 residues. Germline lookup yields CDR1 SQVTM and CDR2 ANQGSEA.

This clone has more than one count but fewer than ten. The chain combines TRBV2 with TRBJ1-2; D not certain. This CDR3 is built from 15 residues. Germline V gives CDR1 SNHLY, CDR2 FYNNEI. With 8 bases removed from V and 0 bases from J, the gap between germline ends came to 16 bases. CDR3 DNA: TGTGCCAGCGTGGACGTAGGGTTAACTAACTATGGCTACACCTTC. This sequence encodes CASVDVGLTNYGYTF. The variable domain in full, completed from reference TRBV2 and TRBJ1-2, reads EPEVTQTPSHQVTQMGQEVILRCVPISNHLYFYWYRQILGQKVEFLVSFYNNEISEKSEIFDDQFSVERPDGSNFTLKIRSTKLEDSAMYFCASVDVGLTNYGYTFGSGTRLTVV.

The J gene is TRBJ2-7, the V gene TRBV18; D possibly corresponds to TRBD2 (6 bases). This CDR3 has 14 amino acids. The V and J ends lost 3 bases and 2 bases respectively, with 11 bases between them. CDR1 KGHSH and CDR2 LQKENI come from the germline V gene. The DNA for the CDR3 is TGTGCCAGCTCACCTTGGAGGGCGACCTACGAGCAGTACTTC. Protein product: CASSPWRATYEQYF.

This clone was observed a single time. The CDR3 here is CASRRQATNYGYTF. The CDR3 DNA reads TGTGCCAGTCGGCGACAGGCGACTAACTATGGCTACACCTTC. The chain joins TRBV2 to TRBJ1-2; D perhaps matches TRBD1 (6 bases). The CDR3 length is 14 residues. Trimming shortened V by 9 bases and J by 0 bases, and 14 bases separated the two germline ends. The germline V gene encodes CDR1 SNHLY and CDR2 FYNNEI.

CDR3 in amino acids: CATTRGGSYEQYF. CDR3 nucleotides: TGTGCCACCACCCGGGGGGGCTCCTACGAGCAGTACTTC. The V gene is TRBV10-3, the J gene TRBJ2-7; 8 bases align to TRBD2. CDR1 is ENHRY, CDR2 SYGVKD, per germline. There are 13 residues in the CDR3. With V trimmed by 10 bases and J by 0 bases, 5 bases remained unmatched.